Following are 13 T cell receptor beta chains from one sample sequenced in a study of chemoradiotherapy in HPV16-positive cancers. Measured with immunoSEQ multiplex PCR; TCRdb has only the in-frame clones, and not every one. The sample includes about 5,000 clones, approximately 94% of them seen just once. Source: tumor tissue, taken from a patient who underwent chemoradiotherapy. These receptors were taken from a human donor with HPV-associated anogenital cancer.

CDR3 bases: TGTGCCTGGAATCTACAGAGCTACTATGGCTACACCTTC. Protein sequence: CAWNLQSYYGYTF. The V call is TRBV30, the J call TRBJ1-2; the D is unclear. Trimming left V 4 bases short and J 3 bases short, with 12 bases between. Germline V lookup: CDR1 GTSNPN, CDR2 SVGIG (reference sequence). The CDR3 extends over 13 amino acids.

J is TRBJ1-2 and V is TRBV10-2; tentatively, D is TRBD1 (6 bases). The CDR3 has 15 amino acids. With 3 bases removed from V and 3 bases from J, the gap between germline ends came to 14 bases. CDR1 is WSHSY and CDR2 is SAAADI in the germline V gene. The DNA for the CDR3 is TGCGCCAGCAGTGATCCCGGGACAAGATACTATGGCTACACCTTC. It yields the protein CASSDPGTRYYGYTF.

V and J are TRBV5-1 and TRBJ2-7; no clear D. The CDR3 contains 14 residues. V gave up 2 bases and J gave up 0 bases, with 9 bases separating them. In germline, CDR1 is SGHRS, CDR2 YFSETQ. CDR3 sequence: CASSFGRNSYEQYF. As DNA, the CDR3 is TGCGCCAGCAGCTTCGGACGTAACTCCTACGAGCAGTACTTC.

V and J are TRBV5-1 and TRBJ2-1; maybe TRBD1 (6 bases). Germline V gene lookup returns CDR1 SGHRS and CDR2 YFSETQ. CDR3 length equals 16 residues. The V end lost 0 bases, the J end lost 4 bases, and 14 bases lay between the germline ends. The chain's CDR3 is CASSLEGQSKYNEQFF. Written as DNA, the CDR3 is TGCGCCAGCAGCTTGGAGGGACAATCTAAGTACAATGAGCAGTTCTTC.

The chain carries TRBV27 and TRBJ2-7; possibly TRBD1 for D (6 bases). V was clipped by 8 bases and J by 2 bases, with 22 bases between them. The germline CDR1 and CDR2 sequences are MNHEY and SMNVEV (reference sequence). The CDR3 has 16 amino acids. The CDR3 is CASRYTGFSGPYEQYF. Here the CDR3 DNA reads TGTGCCAGCCGATATACAGGGTTTTCGGGGCCCTACGAGCAGTACTTC.

The gene calls are TRBV9 and TRBJ2-7; 10 positions match TRBD1. The CDR3 loop spans 15 amino acids. Germline trimming cut 4 bases from V and 3 bases from J; bases unmatched to any gene: 7. In germline, CDR1 is SGDLS, CDR2 YYNGEE. Here the CDR3 reads CASSLGQGGGYEQYF. The CDR3 nucleotides are TGTGCCAGCAGCCTTGGACAGGGGGGTGGCTACGAGCAGTACTTC. Full variable domain (missing parts from reference TRBV9 and TRBJ2-7): DSGVTQTPKHLITATGQRVTLRCSPRSGDLSVYWYQQSLDQGLQFLIQYYNGEERAKGNILERFSAQQFPDLHSELNLSSLELGDSALYFCASSLGQGGGYEQYFGPGTRLTVT.

The chain joins TRBV19 to TRBJ2-2; D is ambiguous. V was shortened by 5 bases and J by 0 bases, with 4 bases between the two germline ends. The CDR3 length is 13 residues. Looked up from germline, CDR1 is LNHDA and CDR2 is SQIVND (reference sequence). Written as DNA, the CDR3 is TGTGCCAGTAGTGGACCGAACACCGGGGAGCTGTTTTTT. Its protein product is CASSGPNTGELFF.

This chain links TRBV29-1 with TRBJ2-1, with 10 bases aligning to TRBD2. Losses at the gene ends were 2 bases for V and 9 bases for J; bases not matched to a gene: 7. The germline V gene encodes CDR1 SQVTM and CDR2 ANQGSEA. CDR3 length: 14 amino acids. The CDR3 nucleotides are TGCAGCGTTGAAAAGCGGGGGGGCCGCGGTGAGCAGTTCTTC. It specifies CSVEKRGGRGEQFF.

The chain recombines TRBV19 with TRBJ1-5, with 7 bases matching TRBD1. The junction had 12 bases not matched to a gene; V was cut back by 8 bases and J by 11 bases. Germline assignment: CDR1 LNHDA and CDR2 SQIVND (reference sequence). The CDR3 sequence is 13 residues long. CDR3 sequence: CASGGQESVAQHF. Written as DNA, the CDR3 is TGTGCCAGTGGCGGACAGGAGTCTGTGGCCCAGCATTTT.

V and J are TRBV6-5 and TRBJ2-1, with 9 bases that match TRBD2. Germline loops: CDR1 MNHEY, CDR2 SVGAGI. The V segment lost 6 bases and the J segment 3 bases; nucleotides outside the gene matches: 6. This CDR3 spans 15 amino acids. The CDR3 loop reads CASRNLAGIYNEQFF. The CDR3, as DNA: TGTGCCAGCAGAAATCTAGCGGGAATCTACAATGAGCAGTTCTTC.

This clone was found once. This chain uses TRBV6-6 with TRBJ1-1; D might be TRBD1 (6 bases). V gave up 6 bases and J gave up 1 base, with 6 bases separating them. CDR1 is MNHNY and CDR2 is SVGAGI in the germline V gene (reference sequence). CDR3 length: 12 amino acids. CDR3 sequence reads: CASRGGNTEAFF. The CDR3 region has the DNA TGTGCCAGCAGAGGGGGGAACACTGAAGCTTTCTTT.

The CDR3 sequence: CASSQGTANTDTQYF. The CDR3, as DNA: TGCGCCAGCAGCCAAGGAACAGCGAACACAGATACGCAGTATTTT. The J gene is TRBJ2-3, the V gene TRBV4-3; D unresolved. Germline lookup yields CDR1 LGHNA and CDR2 YSLEER. Trimming left V 1 base short and J 2 bases short, with 10 bases between. The CDR3 runs to 15 residues.

The table lists this clone with a few counts. The chain uses TRBV4-3 and TRBJ2-1; maybe TRBD1 (7 bases). The CDR3 spans 15 residues. Trimming cost V 0 bases and J 4 bases, with 10 bases left between them. Germline-derived CDR1 and CDR2 are LGHNA and YSLEER. The CDR3 loop is CASSQDGGQYNEQFF. In DNA form, the CDR3 reads TGCGCCAGCAGCCAAGACGGGGGACAGTACAATGAGCAGTTCTTC.